This T cell receptor (beta chain) originates from a study of shared clonotypes between healthy human individuals. Study overall: A couple of female and a few male donors aged 18 to 49 were enrolled.

Only in-frame clones appear in the TCRdb table, and some are missing; sequencing was by immunoSEQ multiplex PCR. Of about 980,000 clones in the sample, approximately 76% are singletons; the top ten hold around 1.4%. Donors had no recently reported acute infections or vaccinations and were HIV-negative. Donors, without exception, were Caucasian adults residing in Nashville, Tennessee. This CDR3 comprises 15 residues. V shed 5 bases and J 0 bases; nucleotides not matched to a gene: 1. Germline-derived CDR1 and CDR2 are MDHEN and SYDVKM. Sequencing was carried out using memory CD4+ T cells sorted from blood. Subset specified: CD45RA-negative fraction. J is TRBJ2-6 and V is TRBV28; 7 nucleotides line up with TRBD1. This clonotype was obtained from a man younger than 35 in good health. This CDR3 is CASSRDSSGANVLTF. The CDR3 nucleotides read TGTGCCAGCAGTCGGGACAGCTCTGGGGCCAACGTCCTGACTTTC.